The entry below gives a single TCR beta chain sequence along with its context. This entry belongs to a study of blood T cell repertoires in COVID-19. Whole-study context: The origin of the acute and convalescent COVID-19 samples was the United States, Italy and Spain. The analysed material was cDNA or gDNA that came from T cells, B-cell-depleted T cells, or PBMCs.

Recovered Cohort 3 donors showed two negative PCRs, clearance, or symptom resolution. TCRdb's table, derived via immunoSEQ multiplex PCR, lists solely in-frame clones and lacks some. The sample holds about 180,000 clones, about 85% seen once. Germline V lookup: CDR1 SNHLY, CDR2 FYNNEI. CDR3 length: 14 residues. Trimming stripped 8 bases from V and 3 bases from J, with 16 bases between. The receptor was derived from a middle-aged man who had recovered from COVID-19. Input material: PBMCs or T cells enriched from blood (not recorded which). The chain recombines TRBV2 with TRBJ1-1; D is possibly TRBD1 (5 bases). Here the CDR3 reads CASEDDQGDTEAFF. The DNA of the CDR3 is TGTGCCAGCGAGGACGACCAAGGGGACACTGAAGCTTTCTTT.